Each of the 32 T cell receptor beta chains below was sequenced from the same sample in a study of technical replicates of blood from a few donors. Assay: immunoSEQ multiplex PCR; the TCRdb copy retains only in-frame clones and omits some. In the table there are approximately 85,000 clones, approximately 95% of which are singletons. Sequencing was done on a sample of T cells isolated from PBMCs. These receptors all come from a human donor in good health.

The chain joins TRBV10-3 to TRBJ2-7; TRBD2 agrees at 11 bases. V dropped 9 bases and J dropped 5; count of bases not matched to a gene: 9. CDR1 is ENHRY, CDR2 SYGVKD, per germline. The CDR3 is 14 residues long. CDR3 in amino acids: CAMNEGLADDEQYF. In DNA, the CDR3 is TGTGCCATGAATGAGGGACTAGCGGACGACGAGCAGTACTTC.

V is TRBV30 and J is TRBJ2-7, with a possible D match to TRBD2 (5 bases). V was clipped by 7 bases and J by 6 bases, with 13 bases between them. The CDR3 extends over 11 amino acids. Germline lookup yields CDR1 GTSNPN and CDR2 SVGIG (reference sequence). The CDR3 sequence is CAFWTGSEQYF. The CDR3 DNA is TGTGCCTTCTGGACGGGATCCGAGCAGTACTTC. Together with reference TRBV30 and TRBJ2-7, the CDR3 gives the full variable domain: SQTIHQWPATLVQPVGSPLSLECTVEGTSNPNLYWYRQAAGRGLQLLFYSVGIGQISSEVPQNLSASRPQDRQFILSSKKLLLSDSGFYLCAFWTGSEQYFGPGTRLTVT.

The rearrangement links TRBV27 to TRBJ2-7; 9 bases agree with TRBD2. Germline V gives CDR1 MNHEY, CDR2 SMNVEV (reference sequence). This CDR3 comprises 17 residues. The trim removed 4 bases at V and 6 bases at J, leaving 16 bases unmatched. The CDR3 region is CASSSPGYGGRGFEQYF. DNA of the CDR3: TGTGCCAGCAGTTCGCCCGGGTATGGCGGGAGGGGCTTCGAGCAGTACTTC.

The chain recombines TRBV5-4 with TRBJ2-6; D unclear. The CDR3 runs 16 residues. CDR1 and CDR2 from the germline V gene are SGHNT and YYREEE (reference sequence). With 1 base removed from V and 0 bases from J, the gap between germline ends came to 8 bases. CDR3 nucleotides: TGTGCCAGCAGCTTGTGGCTCCGCTCTGGGGCCAACGTCCTGACTTTC. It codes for CASSLWLRSGANVLTF.

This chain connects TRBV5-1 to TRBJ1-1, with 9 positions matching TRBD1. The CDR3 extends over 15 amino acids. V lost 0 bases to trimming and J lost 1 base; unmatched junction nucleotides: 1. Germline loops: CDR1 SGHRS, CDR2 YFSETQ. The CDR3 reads CASSLGDRANTEAFF. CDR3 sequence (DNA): TGCGCCAGCAGCTTGGGGGACAGGGCGAACACTGAAGCTTTCTTT.

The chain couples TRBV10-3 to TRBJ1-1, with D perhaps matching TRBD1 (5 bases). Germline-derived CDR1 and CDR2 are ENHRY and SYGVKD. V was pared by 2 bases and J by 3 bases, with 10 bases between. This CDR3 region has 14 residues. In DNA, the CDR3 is TGTGCCATCAGTGAGGGGGGGTTCCACACTGAAGCTTTCTTT. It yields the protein CAISEGGFHTEAFF.

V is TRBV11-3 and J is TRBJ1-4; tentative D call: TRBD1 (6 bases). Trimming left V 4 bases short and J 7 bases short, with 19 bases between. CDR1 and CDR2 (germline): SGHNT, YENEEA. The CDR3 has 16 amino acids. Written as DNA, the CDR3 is TGTGCCAGCAGCTCCCCAGGGTGGGGGCTTGGTGAAAAACTGTTTTTT. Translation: CASSSPGWGLGEKLFF. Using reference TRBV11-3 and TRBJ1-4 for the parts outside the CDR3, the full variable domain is EAGVVQSPRYKIIEKKQPVAFWCNPISGHNTLYWYLQNLGQGPELLIRYENEEAVDDSQLPKDRFSAERLKGVDSTLKIQPAELGDSAVYLCASSSPGWGLGEKLFFGSGTQLSVL.

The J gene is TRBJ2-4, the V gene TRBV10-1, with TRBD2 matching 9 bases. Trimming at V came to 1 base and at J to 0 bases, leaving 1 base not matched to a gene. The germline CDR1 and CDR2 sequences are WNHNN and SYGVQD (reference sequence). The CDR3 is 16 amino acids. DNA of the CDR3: TGCGCCAGCAGTGAGTGGCGGGAGGGAGCCAAAAACATTCAGTACTTC. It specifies CASSEWREGAKNIQYF.

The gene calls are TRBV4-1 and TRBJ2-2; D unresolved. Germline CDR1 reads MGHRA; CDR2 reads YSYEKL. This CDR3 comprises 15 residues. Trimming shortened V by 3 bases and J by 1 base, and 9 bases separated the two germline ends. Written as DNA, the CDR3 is TGCGCCAGCAGCCACGTACTCATGAACACCGGGGAGCTGTTTTTT. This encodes CASSHVLMNTGELFF.

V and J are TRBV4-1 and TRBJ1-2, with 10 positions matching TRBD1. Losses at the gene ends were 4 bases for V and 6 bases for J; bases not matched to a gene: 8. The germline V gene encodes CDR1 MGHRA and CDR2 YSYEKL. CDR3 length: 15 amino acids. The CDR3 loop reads CASSRTAGTGDGYTF. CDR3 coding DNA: TGCGCCAGCAGCCGAACCGCCGGGACAGGGGATGGCTACACCTTC.

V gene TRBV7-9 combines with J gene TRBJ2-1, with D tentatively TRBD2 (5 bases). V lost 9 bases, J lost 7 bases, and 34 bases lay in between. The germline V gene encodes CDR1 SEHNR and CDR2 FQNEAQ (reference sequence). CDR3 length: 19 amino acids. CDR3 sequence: CARSRGRHSLKSMGNEQFF. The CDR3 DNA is TGTGCCAGGAGTAGAGGGCGACACAGCCTAAAGTCGATGGGAAATGAGCAGTTCTTC.

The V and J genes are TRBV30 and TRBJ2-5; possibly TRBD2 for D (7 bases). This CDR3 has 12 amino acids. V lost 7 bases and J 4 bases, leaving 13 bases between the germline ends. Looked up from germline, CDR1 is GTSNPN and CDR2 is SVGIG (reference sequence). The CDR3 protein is CASLGGGETQYF. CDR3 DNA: TGTGCCTCCTTAGGGGGGGGAGAGACCCAGTACTTC.

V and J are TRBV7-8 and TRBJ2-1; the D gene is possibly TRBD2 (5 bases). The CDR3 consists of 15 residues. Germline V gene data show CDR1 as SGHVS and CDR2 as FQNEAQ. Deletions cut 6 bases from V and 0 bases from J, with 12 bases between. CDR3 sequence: CASSQDLHSYNEQFF. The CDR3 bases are TGTGCCAGCAGTCAGGACTTGCACTCCTACAATGAGCAGTTCTTC.

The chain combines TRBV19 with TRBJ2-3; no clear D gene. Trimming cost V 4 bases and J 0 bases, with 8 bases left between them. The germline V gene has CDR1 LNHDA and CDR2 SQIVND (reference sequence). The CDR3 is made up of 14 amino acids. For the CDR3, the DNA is TGTGCCAGTAGTACCCTCCTCAGCACAGATACGCAGTATTTT. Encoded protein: CASSTLLSTDTQYF.

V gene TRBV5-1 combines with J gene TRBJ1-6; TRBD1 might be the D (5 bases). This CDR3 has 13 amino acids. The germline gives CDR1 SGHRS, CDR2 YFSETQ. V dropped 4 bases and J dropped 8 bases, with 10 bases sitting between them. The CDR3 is CASSTGVDSPLHF. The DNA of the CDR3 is TGCGCCAGCAGCACGGGGGTTGATTCACCCCTCCACTTT.

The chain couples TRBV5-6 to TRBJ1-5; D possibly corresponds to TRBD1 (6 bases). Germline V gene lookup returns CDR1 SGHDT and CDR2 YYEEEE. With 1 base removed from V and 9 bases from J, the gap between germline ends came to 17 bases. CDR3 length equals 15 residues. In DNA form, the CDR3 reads TGTGCCAGCAGCTTGAATTGGCAGGGGCGAGCGCCCCAGCATTTT. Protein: CASSLNWQGRAPQHF. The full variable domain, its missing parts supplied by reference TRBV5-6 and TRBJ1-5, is DAGVTQSPTHLIKTRGQQVTLRCSPKSGHDTVSWYQQALGQGPQFIFQYYEEEERQRGNFPDRFSGHQFPNYSSELNVNALLLGDSALYLCASSLNWQGRAPQHFGDGTRLSIL.

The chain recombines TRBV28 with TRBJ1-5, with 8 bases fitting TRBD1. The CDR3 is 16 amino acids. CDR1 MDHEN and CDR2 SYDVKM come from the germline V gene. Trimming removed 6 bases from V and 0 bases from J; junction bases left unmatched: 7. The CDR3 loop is CASRTGGFISNQPQHF. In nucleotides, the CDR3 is TGTGCCAGCAGAACAGGGGGGTTTATTAGCAATCAGCCCCAGCATTTT.

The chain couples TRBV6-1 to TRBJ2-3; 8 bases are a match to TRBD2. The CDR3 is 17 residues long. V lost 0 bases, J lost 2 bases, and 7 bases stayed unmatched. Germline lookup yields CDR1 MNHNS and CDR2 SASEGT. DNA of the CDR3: TGTGCCAGCAGTGAAGCGAAACTAGCGGACACCACAGATACGCAGTATTTT. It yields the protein CASSEAKLADTTDTQYF.

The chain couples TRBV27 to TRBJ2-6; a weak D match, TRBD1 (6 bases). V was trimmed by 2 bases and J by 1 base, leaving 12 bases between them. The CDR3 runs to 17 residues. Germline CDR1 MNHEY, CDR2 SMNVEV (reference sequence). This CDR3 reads CASSLTGFISGANVLTF. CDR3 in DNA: TGTGCCAGCAGTTTAACAGGGTTTATTTCTGGGGCCAACGTCCTGACTTTC.

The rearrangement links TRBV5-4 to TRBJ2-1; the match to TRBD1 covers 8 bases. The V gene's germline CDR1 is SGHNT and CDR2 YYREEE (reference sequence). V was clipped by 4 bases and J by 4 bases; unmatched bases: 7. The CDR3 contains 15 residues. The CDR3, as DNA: TGTGCCAGCAGCGGGGGGACAGGAAAGTACAATGAGCAGTTCTTC. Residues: CASSGGTGKYNEQFF. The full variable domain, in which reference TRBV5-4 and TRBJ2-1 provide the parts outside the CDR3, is ETGVTQSPTHLIKTRGQQVTLRCSSQSGHNTVSWYQQALGQGPQFIFQYYREEENGRGNFPPRFSGLQFPNYSSELNVNALELDDSALYLCASSGGTGKYNEQFFGPGTRLTVL.

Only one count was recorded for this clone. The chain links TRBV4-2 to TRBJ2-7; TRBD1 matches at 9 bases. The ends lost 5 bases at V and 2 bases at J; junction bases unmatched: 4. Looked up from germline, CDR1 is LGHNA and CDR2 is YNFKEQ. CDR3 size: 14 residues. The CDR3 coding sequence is TGTGCCAGCAGCGAACAGGGGGCTACCTACGAGCAGTACTTC. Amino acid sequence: CASSEQGATYEQYF.

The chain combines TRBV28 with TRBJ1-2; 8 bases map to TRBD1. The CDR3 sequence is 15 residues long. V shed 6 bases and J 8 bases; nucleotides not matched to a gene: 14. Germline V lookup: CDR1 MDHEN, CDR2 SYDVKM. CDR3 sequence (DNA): TGTGCCAGCAGCACCTCCGGACAGGGTTTTGTCGGCTACACCTTC. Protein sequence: CASSTSGQGFVGYTF.

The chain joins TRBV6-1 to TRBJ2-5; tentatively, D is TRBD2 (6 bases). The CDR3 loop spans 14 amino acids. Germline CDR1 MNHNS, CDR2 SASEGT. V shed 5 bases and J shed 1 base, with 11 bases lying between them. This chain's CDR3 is CASSSRGIQETQYF. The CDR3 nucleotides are TGTGCCAGCAGTTCCCGCGGGATCCAAGAGACCCAGTACTTC.

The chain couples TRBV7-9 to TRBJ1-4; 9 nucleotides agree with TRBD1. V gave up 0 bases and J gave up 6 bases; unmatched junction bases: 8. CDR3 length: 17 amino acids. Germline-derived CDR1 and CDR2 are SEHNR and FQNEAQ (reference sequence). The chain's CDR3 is CASSLAGTGILDEKLFF. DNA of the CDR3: TGTGCCAGCAGCTTAGCGGGGACAGGGATCCTAGATGAAAAACTGTTTTTT.

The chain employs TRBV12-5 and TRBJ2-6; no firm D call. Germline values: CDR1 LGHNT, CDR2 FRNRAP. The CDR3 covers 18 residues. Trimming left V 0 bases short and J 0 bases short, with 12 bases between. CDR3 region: CASGLVLTGYSGANVLTF. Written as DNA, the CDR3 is TGTGCTAGTGGTTTGGTACTTACGGGTTACTCTGGGGCCAACGTCCTGACTTTC.

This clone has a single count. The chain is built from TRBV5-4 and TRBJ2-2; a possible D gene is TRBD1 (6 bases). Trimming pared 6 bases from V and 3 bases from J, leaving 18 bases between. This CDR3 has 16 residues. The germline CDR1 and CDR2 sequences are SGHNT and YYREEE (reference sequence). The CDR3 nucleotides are TGTGCCAGCACTAGTTCAGCAGGGGCGCACACCGGGGAGCTGTTTTTT. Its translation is CASTSSAGAHTGELFF. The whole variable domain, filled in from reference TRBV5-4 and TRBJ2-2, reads ETGVTQSPTHLIKTRGQQVTLRCSSQSGHNTVSWYQQALGQGPQFIFQYYREEENGRGNFPPRFSGLQFPNYSSELNVNALELDDSALYLCASTSSAGAHTGELFFGEGSRLTVL.

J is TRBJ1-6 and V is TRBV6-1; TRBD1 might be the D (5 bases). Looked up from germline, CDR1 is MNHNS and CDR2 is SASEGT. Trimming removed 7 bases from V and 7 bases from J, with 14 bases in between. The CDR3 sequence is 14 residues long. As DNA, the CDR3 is TGTGCCAGCATTGTCTCGGGGGGAAATTCACCCCTCCACTTT. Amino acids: CASIVSGGNSPLHF.

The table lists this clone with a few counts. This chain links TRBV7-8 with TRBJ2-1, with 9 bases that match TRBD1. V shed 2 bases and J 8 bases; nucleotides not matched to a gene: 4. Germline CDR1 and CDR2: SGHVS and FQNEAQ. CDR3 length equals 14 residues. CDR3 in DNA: TGTGCCAGCAGCTTAACAGGGGGCGCAGATGAGCAGTTCTTC. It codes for CASSLTGGADEQFF. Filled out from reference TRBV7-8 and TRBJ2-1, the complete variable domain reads GAGVSQSPRYKVAKRGQDVALRCDPISGHVSLFWYQQALGQGPEFLTYFQNEAQLDKSGLPSDRFFAERPEGSVSTLKIQRTQQEDSAVYLCASSLTGGADEQFFGPGTRLTVL.

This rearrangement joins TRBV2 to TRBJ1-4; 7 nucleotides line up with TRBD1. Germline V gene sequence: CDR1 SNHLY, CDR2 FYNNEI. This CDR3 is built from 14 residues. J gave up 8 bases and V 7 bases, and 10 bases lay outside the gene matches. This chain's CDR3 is CASKEDRSAEKLFF. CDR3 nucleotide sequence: TGTGCCAGCAAGGAGGACAGGTCCGCGGAAAAACTGTTTTTT.

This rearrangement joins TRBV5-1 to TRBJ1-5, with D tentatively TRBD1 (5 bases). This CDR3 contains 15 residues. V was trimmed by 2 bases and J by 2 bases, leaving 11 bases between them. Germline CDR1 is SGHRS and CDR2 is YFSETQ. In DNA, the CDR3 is TGCGCCAGCAGCTTCTCGGGGGAGGGCAATCAGCCCCAGCATTTT. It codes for CASSFSGEGNQPQHF.

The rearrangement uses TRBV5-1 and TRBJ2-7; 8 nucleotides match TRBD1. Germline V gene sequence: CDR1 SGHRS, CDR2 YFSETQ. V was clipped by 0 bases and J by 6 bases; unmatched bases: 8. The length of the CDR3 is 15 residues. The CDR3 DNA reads TGCGCCAGCAGCTTGGTGTCAGGGGGCACGGGCGAGCAGTACTTC. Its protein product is CASSLVSGGTGEQYF.

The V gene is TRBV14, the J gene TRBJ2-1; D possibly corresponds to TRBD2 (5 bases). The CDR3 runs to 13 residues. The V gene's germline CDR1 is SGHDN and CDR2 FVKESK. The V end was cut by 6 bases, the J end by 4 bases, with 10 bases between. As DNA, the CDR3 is TGTGCCAGCAGTGATTCGGGATACAATGAGCAGTTCTTC. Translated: CASSDSGYNEQFF.